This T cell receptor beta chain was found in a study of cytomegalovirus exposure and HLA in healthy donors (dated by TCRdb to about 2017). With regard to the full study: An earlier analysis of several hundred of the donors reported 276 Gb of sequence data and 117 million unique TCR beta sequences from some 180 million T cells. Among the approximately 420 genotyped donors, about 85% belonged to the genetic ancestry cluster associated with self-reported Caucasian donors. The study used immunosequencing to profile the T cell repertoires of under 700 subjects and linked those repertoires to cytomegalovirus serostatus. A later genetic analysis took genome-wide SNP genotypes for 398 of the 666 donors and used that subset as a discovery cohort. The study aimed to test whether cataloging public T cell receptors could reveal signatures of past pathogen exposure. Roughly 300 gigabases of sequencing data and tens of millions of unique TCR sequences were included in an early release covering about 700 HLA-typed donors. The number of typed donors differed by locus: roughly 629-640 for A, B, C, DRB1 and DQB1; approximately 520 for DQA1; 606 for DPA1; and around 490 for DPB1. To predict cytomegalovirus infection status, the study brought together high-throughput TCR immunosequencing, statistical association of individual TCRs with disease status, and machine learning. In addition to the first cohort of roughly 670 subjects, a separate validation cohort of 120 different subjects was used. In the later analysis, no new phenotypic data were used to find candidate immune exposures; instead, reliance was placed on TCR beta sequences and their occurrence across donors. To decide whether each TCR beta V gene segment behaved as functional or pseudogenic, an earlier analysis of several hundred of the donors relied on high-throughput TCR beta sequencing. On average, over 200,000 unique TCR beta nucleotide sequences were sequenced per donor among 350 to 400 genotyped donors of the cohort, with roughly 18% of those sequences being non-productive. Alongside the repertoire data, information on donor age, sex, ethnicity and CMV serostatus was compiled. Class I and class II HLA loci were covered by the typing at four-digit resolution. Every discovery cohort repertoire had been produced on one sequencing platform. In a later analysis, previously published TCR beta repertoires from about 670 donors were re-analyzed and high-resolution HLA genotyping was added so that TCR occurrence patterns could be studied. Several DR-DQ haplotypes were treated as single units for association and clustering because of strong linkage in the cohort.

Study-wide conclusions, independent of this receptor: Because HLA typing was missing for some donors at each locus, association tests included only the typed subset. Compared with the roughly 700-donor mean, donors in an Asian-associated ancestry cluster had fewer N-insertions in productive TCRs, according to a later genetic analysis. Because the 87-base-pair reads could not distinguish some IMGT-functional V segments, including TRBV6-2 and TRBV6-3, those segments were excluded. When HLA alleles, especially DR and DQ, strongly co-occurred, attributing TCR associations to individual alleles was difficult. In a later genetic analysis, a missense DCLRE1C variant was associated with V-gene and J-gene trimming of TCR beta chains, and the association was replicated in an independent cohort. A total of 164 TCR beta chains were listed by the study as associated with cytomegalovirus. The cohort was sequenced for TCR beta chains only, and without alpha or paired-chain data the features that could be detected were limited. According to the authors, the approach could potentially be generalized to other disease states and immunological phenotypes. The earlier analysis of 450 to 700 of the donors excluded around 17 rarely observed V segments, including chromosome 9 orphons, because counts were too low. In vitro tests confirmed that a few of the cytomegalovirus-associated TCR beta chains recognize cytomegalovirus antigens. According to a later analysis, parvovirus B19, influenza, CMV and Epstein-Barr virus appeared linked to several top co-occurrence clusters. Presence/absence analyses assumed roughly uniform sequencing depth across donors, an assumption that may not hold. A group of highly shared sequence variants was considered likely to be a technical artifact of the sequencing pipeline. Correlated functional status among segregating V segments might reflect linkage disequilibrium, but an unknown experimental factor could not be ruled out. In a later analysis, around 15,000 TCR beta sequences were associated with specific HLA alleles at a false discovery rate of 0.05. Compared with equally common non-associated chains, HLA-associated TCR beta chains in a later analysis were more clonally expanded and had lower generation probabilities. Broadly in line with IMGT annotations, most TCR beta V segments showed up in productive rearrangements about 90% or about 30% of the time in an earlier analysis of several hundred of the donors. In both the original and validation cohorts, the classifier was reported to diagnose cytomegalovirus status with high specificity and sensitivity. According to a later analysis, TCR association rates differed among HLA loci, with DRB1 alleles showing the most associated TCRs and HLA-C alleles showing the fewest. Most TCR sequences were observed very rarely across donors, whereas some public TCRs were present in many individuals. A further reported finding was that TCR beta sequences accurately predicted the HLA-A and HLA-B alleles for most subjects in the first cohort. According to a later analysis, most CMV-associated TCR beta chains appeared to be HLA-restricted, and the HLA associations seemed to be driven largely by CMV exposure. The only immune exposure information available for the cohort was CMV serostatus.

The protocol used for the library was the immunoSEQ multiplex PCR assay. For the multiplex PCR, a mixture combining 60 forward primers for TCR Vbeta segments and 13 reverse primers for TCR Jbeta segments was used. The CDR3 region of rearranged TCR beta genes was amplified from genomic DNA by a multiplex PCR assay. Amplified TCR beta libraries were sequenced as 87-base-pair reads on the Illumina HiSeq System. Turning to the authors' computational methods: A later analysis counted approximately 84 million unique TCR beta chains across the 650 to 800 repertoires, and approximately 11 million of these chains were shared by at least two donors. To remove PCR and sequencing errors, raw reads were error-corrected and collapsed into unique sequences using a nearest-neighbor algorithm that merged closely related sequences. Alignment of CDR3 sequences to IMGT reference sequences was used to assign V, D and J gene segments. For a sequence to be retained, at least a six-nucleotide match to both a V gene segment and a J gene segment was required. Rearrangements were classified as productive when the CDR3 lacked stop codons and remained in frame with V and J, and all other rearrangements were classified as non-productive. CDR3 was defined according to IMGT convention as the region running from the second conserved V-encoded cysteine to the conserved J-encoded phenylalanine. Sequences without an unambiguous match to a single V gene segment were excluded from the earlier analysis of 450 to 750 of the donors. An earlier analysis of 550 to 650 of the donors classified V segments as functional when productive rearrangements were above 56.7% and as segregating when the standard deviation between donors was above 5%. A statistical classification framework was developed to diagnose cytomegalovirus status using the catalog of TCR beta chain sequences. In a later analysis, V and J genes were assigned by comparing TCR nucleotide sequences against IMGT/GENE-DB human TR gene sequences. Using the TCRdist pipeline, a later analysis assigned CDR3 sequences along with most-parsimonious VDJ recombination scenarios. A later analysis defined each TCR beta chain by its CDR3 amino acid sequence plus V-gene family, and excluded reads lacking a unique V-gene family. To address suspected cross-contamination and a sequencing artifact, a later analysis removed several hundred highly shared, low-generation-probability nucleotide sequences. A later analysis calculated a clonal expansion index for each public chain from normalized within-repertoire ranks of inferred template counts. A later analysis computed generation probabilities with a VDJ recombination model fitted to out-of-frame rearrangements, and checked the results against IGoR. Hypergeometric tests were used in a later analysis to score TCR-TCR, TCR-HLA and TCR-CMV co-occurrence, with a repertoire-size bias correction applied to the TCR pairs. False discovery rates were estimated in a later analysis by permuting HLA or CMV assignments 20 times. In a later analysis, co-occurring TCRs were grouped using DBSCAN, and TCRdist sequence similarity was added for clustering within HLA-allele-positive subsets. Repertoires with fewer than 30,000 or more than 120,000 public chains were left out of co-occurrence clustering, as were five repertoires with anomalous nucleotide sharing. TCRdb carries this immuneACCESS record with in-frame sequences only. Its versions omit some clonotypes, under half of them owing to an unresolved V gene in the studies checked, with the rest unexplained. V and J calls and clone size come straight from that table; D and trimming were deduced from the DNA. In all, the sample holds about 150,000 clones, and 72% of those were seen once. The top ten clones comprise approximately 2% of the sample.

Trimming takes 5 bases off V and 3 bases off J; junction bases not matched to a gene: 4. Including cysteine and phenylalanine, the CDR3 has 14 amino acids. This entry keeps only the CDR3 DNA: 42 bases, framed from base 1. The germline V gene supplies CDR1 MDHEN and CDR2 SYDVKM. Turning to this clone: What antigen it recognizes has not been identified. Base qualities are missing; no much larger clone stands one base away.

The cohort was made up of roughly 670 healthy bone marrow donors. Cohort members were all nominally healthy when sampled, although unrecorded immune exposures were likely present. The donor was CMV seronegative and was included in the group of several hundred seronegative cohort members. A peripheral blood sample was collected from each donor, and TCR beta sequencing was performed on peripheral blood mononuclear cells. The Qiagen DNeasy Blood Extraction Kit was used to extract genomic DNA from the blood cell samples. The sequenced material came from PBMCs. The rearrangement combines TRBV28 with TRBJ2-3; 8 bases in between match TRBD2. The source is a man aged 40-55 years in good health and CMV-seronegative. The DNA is TGTGCCAGCAGTCCCGGGACTAGGACAGATACGCAGTATTTT. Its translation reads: CASSPGTRTDTQYF.